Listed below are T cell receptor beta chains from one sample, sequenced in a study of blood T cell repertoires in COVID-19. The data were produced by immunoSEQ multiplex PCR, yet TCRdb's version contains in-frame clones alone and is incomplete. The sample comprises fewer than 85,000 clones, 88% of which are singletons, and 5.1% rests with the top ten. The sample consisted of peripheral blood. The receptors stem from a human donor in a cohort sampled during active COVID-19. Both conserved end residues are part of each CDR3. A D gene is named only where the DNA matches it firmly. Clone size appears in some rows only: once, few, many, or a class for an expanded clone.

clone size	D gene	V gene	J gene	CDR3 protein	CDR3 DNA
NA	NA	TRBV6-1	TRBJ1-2	CASSEYGTVDGYTF	TGTGCCAGCAGTGAGTATGGGACTGTAGATGGCTACACCTTC
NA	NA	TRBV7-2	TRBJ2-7	CASSLQASLRPEQYF	TGTGCCAGCAGCCTCCAGGCTAGCCTCCGCCCCGAGCAGTACTTC
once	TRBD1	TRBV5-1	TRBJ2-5	CASSLAGGKGRGTQYF	TGCGCCAGCAGCTTGGCAGGGGGTAAGGGGCGAGGGACCCAGTACTTC
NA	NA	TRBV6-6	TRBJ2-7	CASRVGAHEQYF	TGTGCCAGCAGGGTGGGGGCCCACGAGCAGTACTTC
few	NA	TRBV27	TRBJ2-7	CASSHDAPYEQYF	TGTGCCAGCAGTCACGATGCGCCCTACGAGCAGTACTTC
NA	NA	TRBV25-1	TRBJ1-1	CASSEFFPPEAFF	TGTGCCAGCAGTGAATTCTTTCCACCGGAGGCTTTCTTT
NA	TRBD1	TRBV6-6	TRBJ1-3	CASSAGQDSSGNTIYF	TGTGCCAGCAGCGCCGGACAGGATAGCTCTGGAAACACCATATATTTT
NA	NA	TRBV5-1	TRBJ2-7	CASSHTATYEQYF	TGCGCCAGCAGCCATACAGCCACCTACGAGCAGTACTTC
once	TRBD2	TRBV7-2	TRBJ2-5	CASSSQLASQETQYF	TGTGCCAGCAGCTCCCAACTAGCGAGCCAAGAGACCCAGTACTTC
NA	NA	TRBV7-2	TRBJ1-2	CASSPGRGAHYGYTF	TGTGCCAGCAGCCCGGGACGGGGGGCTCACTATGGCTACACCTTC
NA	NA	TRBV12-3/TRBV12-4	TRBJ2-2	CASGRGTMGELFF	TGTGCCAGCGGTCGCGGGACCATGGGGGAGCTGTTTTTT
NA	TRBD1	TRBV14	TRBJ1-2	CASSPPGQGIYGYTF	TGTGCCAGCAGCCCTCCGGGACAGGGCATCTATGGCTACACCTTC
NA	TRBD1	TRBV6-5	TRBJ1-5	CASSYPNRGGNQPQHF	TGTGCCAGCAGTTACCCTAACAGGGGGGGCAATCAGCCCCAGCATTTT
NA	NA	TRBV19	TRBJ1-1	CASAYYAGEAFF	TGTGCCAGTGCCTATTACGCGGGTGAAGCTTTCTTT
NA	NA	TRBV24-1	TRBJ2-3	CATSDGQKSTDTQYF	TGTGCCACCAGTGACGGACAGAAAAGCACAGATACGCAGTATTTT
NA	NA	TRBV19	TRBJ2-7	CASSISFSGRSSYEQYF	TGTGCCAGTAGTATATCCTTCTCCGGTAGGAGCTCCTACGAGCAGTACTTC
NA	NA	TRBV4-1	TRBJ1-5	CASSQANQPQHF	TGCGCCAGCAGCCAGGCTAATCAGCCCCAGCATTTT
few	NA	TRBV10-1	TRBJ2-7	CASSEVADAYEQYF	TGCGCCAGCAGTGAGGTAGCTGATGCCTACGAGCAGTACTTC
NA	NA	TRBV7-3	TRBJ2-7	CASSLRGTGDEQYF	TGTGCCAGCAGCTTACGTGGCACCGGGGACGAGCAGTACTTC
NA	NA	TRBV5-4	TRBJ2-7	CASSRGLGGLSSYEQYF	TGTGCCAGCAGCCGGGGGCTCGGGGGGCTGAGCTCCTACGAGCAGTACTTC
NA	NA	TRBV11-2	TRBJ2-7	CASSISGGEQYF	TGTGCCAGCAGCATCAGTGGAGGCGAGCAGTACTTC
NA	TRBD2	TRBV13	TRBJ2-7	CASSFRAGANLDEQYF	TGTGCCAGCAGCTTCAGAGCGGGAGCCAACCTAGACGAGCAGTACTTC
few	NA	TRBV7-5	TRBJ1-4	CVRSSRWQAWNSNEKLFF	TGTGTCAGAAGCTCCCGATGGCAGGCTTGGAACTCTAATGAAAAACTGTTTTTT
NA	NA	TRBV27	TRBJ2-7	CASSLTSTISRNEQYF	TGTGCCAGCAGCCTCACTAGTACTATCTCCCGGAACGAGCAGTACTTC
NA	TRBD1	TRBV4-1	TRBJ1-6	CASSPGQGSSYNSPLHF	TGCGCCAGCAGCCCCGGACAGGGGAGCTCCTATAATTCACCCCTCCACTTT
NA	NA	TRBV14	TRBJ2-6	CASSQTGTGANVLTF	TGTGCCAGCAGCCAGACAGGAACTGGGGCCAACGTCCTGACTTTC
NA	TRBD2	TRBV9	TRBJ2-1	CASSVGTRPYNEQFF	TGTGCCAGCAGCGTGGGGACTAGACCGTACAATGAGCAGTTCTTC
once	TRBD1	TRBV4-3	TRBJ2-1	CASSQDVRDRGSNEQFF	TGCGCCAGCAGCCAAGATGTAAGGGACAGAGGGTCCAATGAGCAGTTCTTC
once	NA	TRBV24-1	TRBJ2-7	CATSQGSGEQYF	TGTGCCACCAGCCAGGGTTCGGGCGAGCAGTACTTC
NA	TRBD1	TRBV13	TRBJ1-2	CASSQGQGGYGYTF	TGTGCCAGCAGCCAGGGACAGGGTGGCTATGGCTACACCTTC
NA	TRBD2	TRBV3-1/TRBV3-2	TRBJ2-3	CASSQDWGGSTDTQYF	TGTGCCAGCAGCCAAGATTGGGGGGGTAGCACAGATACGCAGTATTTT
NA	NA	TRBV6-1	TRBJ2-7	CASSETVSLEQYF	TGTGCCAGCAGTGAAACAGTTTCCCTCGAGCAGTACTTC
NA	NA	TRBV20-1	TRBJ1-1	CSASPGRASNTEAFF	TGCAGTGCTAGTCCCGGGAGGGCGTCGAACACTGAAGCTTTCTTT
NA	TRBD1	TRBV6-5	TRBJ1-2	CASRTGRAYGYTF	TGTGCCAGCAGGACAGGGCGCGCCTATGGCTACACCTTC
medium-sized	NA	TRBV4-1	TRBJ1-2	CASSHKIIGDYGYTF	TGCGCCAGCAGCCATAAGATAATCGGGGACTATGGCTACACCTTC
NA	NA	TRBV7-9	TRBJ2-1	CASGLDTSYNEQFF	TGTGCCAGCGGTTTGGACACCTCCTACAATGAGCAGTTCTTC
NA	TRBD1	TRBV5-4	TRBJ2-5	CASSRQGDLETQYF	TGTGCCAGCAGTAGACAGGGGGACTTGGAGACCCAGTACTTC
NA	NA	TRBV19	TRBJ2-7	CASSTPYGGSFAYEQYF	TGTGCCAGTAGTACTCCCTATGGGGGGAGCTTTGCCTACGAGCAGTACTTC
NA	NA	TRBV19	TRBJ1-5	CASSIGGGAPNNQPQHF	TGTGCCAGTAGTATAGGGGGCGGGGCCCCAAATAATCAGCCCCAGCATTTT
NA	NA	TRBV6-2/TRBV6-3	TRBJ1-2	CASSTPRSDGDNYGYTF	TGTGCCAGCAGTACACCACGATCGGACGGGGATAACTATGGCTACACCTTC
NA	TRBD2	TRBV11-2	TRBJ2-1	CASSGGRAGNEQFF	TGTGCCAGCAGTGGCGGGAGGGCGGGGAATGAGCAGTTCTTC
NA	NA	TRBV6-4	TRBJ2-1	CASRISSAPYNEQFF	TGTGCCAGCAGAATTTCTAGCGCACCGTACAATGAGCAGTTCTTC
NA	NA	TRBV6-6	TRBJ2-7	CASSSPTVGGPNEQYF	TGTGCCAGCAGTTCCCCGACGGTGGGGGGGCCTAACGAGCAGTACTTC
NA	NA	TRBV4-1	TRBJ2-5	CASSQDSGDQETQYF	TGCGCCAGCAGCCAAGATTCGGGGGATCAAGAGACCCAGTACTTC
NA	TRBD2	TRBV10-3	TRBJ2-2	CAILAGGGAGELFF	TGTGCCATCCTTGCGGGGGGAGGCGCCGGGGAGCTGTTTTTT
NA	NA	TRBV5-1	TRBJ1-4	CASSSGRGEKLFF	TGCGCCAGCAGCAGCGGACGGGGTGAAAAACTGTTTTTT
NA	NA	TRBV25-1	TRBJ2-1	CASRGQTSYNEQFF	TGTGCCAGCCGAGGACAGACTTCCTACAATGAGCAGTTCTTC
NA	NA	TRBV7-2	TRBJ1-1	CASSLQVRAEAFF	TGTGCCAGCAGCTTGCAGGTTCGCGCTGAAGCTTTCTTT